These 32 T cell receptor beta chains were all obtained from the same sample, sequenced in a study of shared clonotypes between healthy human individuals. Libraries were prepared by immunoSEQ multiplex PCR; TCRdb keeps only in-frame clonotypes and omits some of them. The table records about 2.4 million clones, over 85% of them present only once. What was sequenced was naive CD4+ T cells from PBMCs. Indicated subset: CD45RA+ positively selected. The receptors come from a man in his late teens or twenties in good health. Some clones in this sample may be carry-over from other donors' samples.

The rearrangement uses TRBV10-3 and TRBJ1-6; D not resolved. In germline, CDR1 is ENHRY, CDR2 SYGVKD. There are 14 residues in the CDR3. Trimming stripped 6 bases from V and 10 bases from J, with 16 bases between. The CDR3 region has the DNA TGTGCCATCAGGCTGGAGACGACGGGATCACCCCTCCACTTT. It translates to CAIRLETTGSPLHF.

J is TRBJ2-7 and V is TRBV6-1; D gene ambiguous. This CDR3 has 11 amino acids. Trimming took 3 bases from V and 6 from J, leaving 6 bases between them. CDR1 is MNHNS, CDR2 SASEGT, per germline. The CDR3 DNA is TGTGCCAGCAGTGACGTACGCGAGCAGTACTTC. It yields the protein CASSDVREQYF.

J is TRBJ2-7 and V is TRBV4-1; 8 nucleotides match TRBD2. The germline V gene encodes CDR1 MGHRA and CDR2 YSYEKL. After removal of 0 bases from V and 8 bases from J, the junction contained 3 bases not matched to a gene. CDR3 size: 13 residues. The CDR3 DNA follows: TGCGCCAGCAGCCAAGACCGTAGCGGGAAGCAGTACTTC. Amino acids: CASSQDRSGKQYF.

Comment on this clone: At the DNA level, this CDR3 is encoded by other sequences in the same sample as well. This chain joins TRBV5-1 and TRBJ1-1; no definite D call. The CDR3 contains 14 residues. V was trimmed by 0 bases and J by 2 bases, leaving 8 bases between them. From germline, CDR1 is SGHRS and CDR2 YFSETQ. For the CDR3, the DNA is TGCGCCAGCAGCTTGGCCCCACTTAACACTGAAGCTTTCTTT. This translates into CASSLAPLNTEAFF.

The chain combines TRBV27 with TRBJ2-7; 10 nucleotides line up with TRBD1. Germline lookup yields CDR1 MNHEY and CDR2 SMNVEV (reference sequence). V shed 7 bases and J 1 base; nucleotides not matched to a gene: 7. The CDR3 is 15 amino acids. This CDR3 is CASNDRDRGSYEQYF. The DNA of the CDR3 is TGTGCCAGCAACGACCGGGACAGGGGTTCCTACGAGCAGTACTTC.

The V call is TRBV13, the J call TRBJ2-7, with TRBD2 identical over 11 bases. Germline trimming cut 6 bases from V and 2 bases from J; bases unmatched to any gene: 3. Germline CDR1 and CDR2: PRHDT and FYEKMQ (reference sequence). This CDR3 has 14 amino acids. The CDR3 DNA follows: TGTGCCAGCAGGCGACTAGCGGGACCCTACGAGCAGTACTTC. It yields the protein CASRRLAGPYEQYF.

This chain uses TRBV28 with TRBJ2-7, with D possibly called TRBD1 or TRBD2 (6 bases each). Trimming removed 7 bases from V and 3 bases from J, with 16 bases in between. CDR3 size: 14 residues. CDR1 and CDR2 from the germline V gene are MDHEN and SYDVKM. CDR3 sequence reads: CASTLGGIYYEQYF. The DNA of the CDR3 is TGTGCCAGCACTCTAGGGGGGATCTACTACGAGCAGTACTTC. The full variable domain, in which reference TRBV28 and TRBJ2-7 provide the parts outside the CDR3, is DVKVTQSSRYLVKRTGEKVFLECVQDMDHENMFWYRQDPGLGLRLIYFSYDVKMKEKGDIPEGYSVSREKKERFSLILESASTNQTSMYLCASTLGGIYYEQYFGPGTRLTVT.

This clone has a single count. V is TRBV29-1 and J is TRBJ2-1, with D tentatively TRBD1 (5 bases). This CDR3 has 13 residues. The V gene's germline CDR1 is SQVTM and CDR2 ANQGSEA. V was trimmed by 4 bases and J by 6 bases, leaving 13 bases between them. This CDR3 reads CSVGQPVRNEQFF. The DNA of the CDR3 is TGCAGCGTTGGACAGCCAGTTCGCAATGAGCAGTTCTTC.

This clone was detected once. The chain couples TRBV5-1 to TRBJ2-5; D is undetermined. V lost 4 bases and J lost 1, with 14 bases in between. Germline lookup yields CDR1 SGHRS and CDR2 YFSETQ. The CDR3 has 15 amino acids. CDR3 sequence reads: CASSPSDGRQETQYF. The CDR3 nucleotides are TGCGCCAGCAGCCCCTCTGACGGACGCCAAGAGACCCAGTACTTC.

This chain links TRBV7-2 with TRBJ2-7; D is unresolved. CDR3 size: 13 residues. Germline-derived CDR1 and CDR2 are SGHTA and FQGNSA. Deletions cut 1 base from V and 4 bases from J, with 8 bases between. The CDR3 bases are TGTGCCAGCAGCTTAGACGCGGTTTACGAGCAGTACTTC. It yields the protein CASSLDAVYEQYF. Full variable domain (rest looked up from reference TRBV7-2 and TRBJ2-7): GAGVSQSPSNKVTEKGKDVELRCDPISGHTALYWYRQSLGQGLEFLIYFQGNSAPDKSGLPSDRFSAERTGGSVSTLTIQRTQQEDSAVYLCASSLDAVYEQYFGPGTRLTVT.

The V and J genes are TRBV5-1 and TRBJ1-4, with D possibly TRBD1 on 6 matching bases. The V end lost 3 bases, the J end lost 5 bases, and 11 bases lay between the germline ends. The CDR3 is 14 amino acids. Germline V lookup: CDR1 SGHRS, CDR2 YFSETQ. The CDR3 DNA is TGCGCCAGCAGCTCCAGACAGGAGAATGAAAAACTGTTTTTT. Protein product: CASSSRQENEKLFF. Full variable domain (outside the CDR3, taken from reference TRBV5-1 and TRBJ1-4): KAGVTQTPRYLIKTRGQQVTLSCSPISGHRSVSWYQQTPGQGLQFLFEYFSETQRNKGNFPGRFSGRQFSNSRSEMNVSTLELGDSALYLCASSSRQENEKLFFGSGTQLSVL.

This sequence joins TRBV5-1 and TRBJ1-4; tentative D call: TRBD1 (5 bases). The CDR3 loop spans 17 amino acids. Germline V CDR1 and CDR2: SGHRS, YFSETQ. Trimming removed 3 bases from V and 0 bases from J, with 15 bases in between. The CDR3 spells CASSSRRDRSTNEKLFF. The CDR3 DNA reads TGCGCCAGCAGCTCCCGCCGGGACCGATCAACTAATGAAAAACTGTTTTTT.

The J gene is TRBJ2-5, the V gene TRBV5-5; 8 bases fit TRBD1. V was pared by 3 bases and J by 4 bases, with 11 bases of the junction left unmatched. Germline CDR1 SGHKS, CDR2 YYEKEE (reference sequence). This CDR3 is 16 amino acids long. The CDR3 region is CASSSRGQNVRETQYF. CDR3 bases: TGTGCCAGCAGCTCCAGGGGGCAGAACGTTCGAGAGACCCAGTACTTC.

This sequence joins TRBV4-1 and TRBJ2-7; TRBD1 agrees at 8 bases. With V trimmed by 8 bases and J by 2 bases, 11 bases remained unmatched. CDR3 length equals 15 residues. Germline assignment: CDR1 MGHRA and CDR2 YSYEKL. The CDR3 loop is CASGSPDRDPYEQYF. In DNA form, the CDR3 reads TGCGCCAGCGGGAGCCCGGACAGGGACCCCTACGAGCAGTACTTC.

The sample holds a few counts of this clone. DNA of the CDR3: TGCGCCAGCAGCTTGGTGCCCAGTCAGCCCCAGCATTTT. It encodes CASSLVPSQPQHF. The chain has TRBV5-1 and TRBJ1-5, with no clear D. CDR3 size: 13 residues. The germline CDR1 and CDR2 sequences are SGHRS and YFSETQ. V lost 0 bases to trimming and J lost 6 bases, with 7 bases between them.

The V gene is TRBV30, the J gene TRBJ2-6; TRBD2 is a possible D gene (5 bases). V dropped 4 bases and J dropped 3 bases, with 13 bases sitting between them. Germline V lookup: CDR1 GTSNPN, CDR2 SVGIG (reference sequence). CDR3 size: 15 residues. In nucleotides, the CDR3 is TGTGCCTGGACTCCCGCGGGTGTTGGGGCCAACGTCCTGACTTTC. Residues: CAWTPAGVGANVLTF.

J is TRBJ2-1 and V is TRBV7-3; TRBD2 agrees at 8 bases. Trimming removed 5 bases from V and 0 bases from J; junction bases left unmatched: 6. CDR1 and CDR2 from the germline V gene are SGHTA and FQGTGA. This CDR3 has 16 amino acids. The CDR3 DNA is TGTGCCAGCAGCCCCCAGCGGGGGAGCTCCTACAATGAGCAGTTCTTC. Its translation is CASSPQRGSSYNEQFF.

CDR3 in amino acids: CASSRRAAGGSDEQFF. The CDR3 nucleotides read TGTGCCAGCAGCCGTCGTGCAGCGGGAGGTTCGGATGAGCAGTTCTTC. The rearrangement links TRBV7-7 to TRBJ2-1, with TRBD2 matching over 9 bases. The CDR3 totals 16 residues. Germline trimming cut 5 bases from V and 8 bases from J; bases unmatched to any gene: 13. Germline CDR1 and CDR2: SSHAT and FNYEAQ (reference sequence).

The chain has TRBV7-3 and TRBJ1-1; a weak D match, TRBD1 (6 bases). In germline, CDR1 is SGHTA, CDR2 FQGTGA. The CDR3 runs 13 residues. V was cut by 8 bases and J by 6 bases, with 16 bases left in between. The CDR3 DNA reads TGTGCCAGCGCCCCCATGGGGGCCTCTGAAGCTTTCTTT. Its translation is CASAPMGASEAFF. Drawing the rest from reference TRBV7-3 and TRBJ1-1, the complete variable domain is GAGVSQTPSNKVTEKGKYVELRCDPISGHTALYWYRQSLGQGPEFLIYFQGTGAADDSGLPNDRFFAVRPEGSVSTLKIQRTERGDSAVYLCASAPMGASEAFFGQGTRLTVV.

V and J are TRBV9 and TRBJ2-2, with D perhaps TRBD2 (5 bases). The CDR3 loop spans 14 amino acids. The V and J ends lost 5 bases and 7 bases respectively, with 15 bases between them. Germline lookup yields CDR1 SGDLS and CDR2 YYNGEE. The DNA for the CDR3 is TGTGCCAGCAGGGACCCAGGAGGTGGCGGGGAGCTGTTTTTT. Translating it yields CASRDPGGGGELFF.

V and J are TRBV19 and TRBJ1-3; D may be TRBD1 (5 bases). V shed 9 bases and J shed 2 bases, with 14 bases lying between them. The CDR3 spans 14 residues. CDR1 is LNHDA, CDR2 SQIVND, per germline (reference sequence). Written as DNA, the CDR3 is TGTGCCAGCCGGGACCCAGCCGCTGGAAACACCATATATTTT. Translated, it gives CASRDPAAGNTIYF.

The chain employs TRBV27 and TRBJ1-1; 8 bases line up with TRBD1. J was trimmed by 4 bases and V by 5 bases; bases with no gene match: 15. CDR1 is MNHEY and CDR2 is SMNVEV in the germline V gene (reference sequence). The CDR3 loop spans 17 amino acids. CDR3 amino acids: CASSRITPRGQSTEAFF. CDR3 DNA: TGTGCCAGCAGTCGAATAACCCCCAGGGGGCAAAGCACTGAAGCTTTCTTT.

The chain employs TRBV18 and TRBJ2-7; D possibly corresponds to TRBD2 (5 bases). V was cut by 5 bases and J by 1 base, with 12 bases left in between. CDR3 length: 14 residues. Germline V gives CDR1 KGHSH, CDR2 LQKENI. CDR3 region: CASSTGGSSYEQYF. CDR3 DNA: TGTGCCAGCTCAACCGGCGGGTCATCCTACGAGCAGTACTTC.

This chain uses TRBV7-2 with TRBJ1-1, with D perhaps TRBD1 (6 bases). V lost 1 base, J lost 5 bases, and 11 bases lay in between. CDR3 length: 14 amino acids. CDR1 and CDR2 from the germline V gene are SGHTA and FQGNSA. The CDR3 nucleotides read TGTGCCAGCAGCTTAGACAGGGAGGTAACTGAAGCTTTCTTT. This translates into CASSLDREVTEAFF.

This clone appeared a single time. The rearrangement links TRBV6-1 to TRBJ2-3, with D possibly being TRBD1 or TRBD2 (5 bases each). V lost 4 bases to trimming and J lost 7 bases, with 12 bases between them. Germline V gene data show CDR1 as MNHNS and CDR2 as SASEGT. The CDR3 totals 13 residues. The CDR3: CASSGRDGYTQYF. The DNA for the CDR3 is TGTGCCAGCAGTGGTAGGGACGGTTATACGCAGTATTTT.

Written as DNA, the CDR3 is TGTGCCAGCAGCAGCAGGACAGGGGCGGTCACTGAAGCTTTCTTT. It is translated as CASSSRTGAVTEAFF. The chain carries TRBV7-3 and TRBJ1-1, with 9 nucleotides matching TRBD1. V dropped 5 bases and J dropped 4; count of bases not matched to a gene: 8. Looked up from germline, CDR1 is SGHTA and CDR2 is FQGTGA. CDR3 size: 15 residues. The whole variable domain, filled in from reference TRBV7-3 and TRBJ1-1, reads GAGVSQTPSNKVTEKGKYVELRCDPISGHTALYWYRQSLGQGPEFLIYFQGTGAADDSGLPNDRFFAVRPEGSVSTLKIQRTERGDSAVYLCASSSRTGAVTEAFFGQGTRLTVV.

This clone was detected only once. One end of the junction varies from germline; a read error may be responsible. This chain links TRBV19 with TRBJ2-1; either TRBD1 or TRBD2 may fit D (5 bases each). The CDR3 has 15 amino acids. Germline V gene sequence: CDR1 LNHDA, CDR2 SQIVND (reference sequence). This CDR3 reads CASTYPGTPVNGQFF. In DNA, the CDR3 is TGTGCCAGTACCTATCCCGGGACGCCCGTCAATGGGCAGTTCTTC.

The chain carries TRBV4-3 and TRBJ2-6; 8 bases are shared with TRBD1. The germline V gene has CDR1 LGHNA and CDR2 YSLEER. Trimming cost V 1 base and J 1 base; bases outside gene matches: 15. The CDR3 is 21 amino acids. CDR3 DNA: TGCGCCAGCAGCCAAGGTTTCGGGCAGGGCAGGGGGCGGTCTGGGGCCAACGTCCTGACTTTC. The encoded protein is CASSQGFGQGRGRSGANVLTF.

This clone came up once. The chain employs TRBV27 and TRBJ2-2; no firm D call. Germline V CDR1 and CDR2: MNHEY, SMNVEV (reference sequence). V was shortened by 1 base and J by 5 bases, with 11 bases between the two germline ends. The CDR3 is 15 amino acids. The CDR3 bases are TGTGCCAGCAGTTTATTTGGGCCAGATACCGGGGAGCTGTTTTTT. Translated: CASSLFGPDTGELFF.

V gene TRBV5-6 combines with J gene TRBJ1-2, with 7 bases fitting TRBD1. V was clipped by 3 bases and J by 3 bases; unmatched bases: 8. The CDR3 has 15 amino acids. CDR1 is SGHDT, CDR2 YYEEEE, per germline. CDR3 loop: CASSSRDRSHYGYTF. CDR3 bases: TGTGCCAGCAGCTCCCGGGACAGATCCCACTATGGCTACACCTTC.

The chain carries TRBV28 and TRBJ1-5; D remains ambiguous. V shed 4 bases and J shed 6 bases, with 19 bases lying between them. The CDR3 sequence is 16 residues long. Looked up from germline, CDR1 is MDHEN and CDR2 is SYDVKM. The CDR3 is CASSSPGSPSLQPQHF. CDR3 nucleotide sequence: TGTGCCAGCAGTTCGCCCGGCAGCCCCTCACTTCAGCCCCAGCATTTT.

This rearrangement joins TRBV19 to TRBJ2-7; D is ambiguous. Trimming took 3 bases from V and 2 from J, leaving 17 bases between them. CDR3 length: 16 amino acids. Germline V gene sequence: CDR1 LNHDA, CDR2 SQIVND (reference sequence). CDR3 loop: CASSIKKVHYTYEQYF. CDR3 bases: TGTGCCAGTAGTATTAAAAAGGTCCACTACACCTACGAGCAGTACTTC. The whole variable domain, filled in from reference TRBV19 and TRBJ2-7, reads DGGITQSPKYLFRKEGQNVTLSCEQNLNHDAMYWYRQDPGQGLRLIYYSQIVNDFQKGDIAEGYSVSREKKESFPLTVTSAQKNPTAFYLCASSIKKVHYTYEQYFGPGTRLTVT.